This is a list of T cell receptor beta chains from one sample in a study of blood T cell repertoires in COVID-19. Sequencing used immunoSEQ multiplex PCR; TCRdb keeps in-frame clones, though not all of them. This sample yields approximately 150,000 clones, of which 70% to 90% are seen a single time; just over 2.5% belongs to the top ten. Source material: peripheral blood. These TCRs come from an elderly woman with COVID-19, enrolled during active disease. The CDR3 runs from the conserved cysteine through the conserved F or W. A D gene is named only where the DNA matches it firmly. Some rows mark clone size as missing; the rest say once, few, many or name a class of expanded clone.

clone size,D gene,V gene,CDR3 protein
-,-,TRBV28,CASTSGATANYGYTF
few,TRBD1,TRBV2,CASRGTGEVGQPQHF
few,TRBD1,TRBV13,CASSKTGQNIQYF
-,TRBD1,TRBV27,CASRRSGGANDGYTF
-,TRBD2,TRBV7-9,CASGRLSGLAGDNEQFF
-,-,TRBV7-8,CASSLRLPLRYTF
-,-,TRBV7-6,CASSSAGGGNEKLFF
-,-,TRBV5-4,CASSPRRESSYNEQFF
-,-,TRBV7-2,CASSLGVLTYEQYF
-,-,TRBV5-1,CASSFLGASGANVLTF
-,-,TRBV15,CATSSKGGMKLAKNIQYF
-,TRBD1,TRBV20-1,CSTRQGDGYTF
-,-,TRBV29-1,CSVEDRPGSADTQYF
-,-,TRBV5-4,CASSFGGGSYEQYF
few,TRBD2,TRBV6-2/TRBV6-3,CASTPLISGNNEQYF
-,-,TRBV14,CASSQDIVETQYF
-,TRBD1,TRBV10-2,CASSDVGTDNQPQHF
-,TRBD2,TRBV28,CASRYSGAYNEQFF
-,TRBD1,TRBV28,CASSLERGHSYEQYF
few,-,TRBV3-1/TRBV3-2,CASSHVSFASRNTIYF
-,-,TRBV10-3,CAIIAAAGFLGTGGYTF
-,-,TRBV6-4,CASSERPLAMNTEAFF